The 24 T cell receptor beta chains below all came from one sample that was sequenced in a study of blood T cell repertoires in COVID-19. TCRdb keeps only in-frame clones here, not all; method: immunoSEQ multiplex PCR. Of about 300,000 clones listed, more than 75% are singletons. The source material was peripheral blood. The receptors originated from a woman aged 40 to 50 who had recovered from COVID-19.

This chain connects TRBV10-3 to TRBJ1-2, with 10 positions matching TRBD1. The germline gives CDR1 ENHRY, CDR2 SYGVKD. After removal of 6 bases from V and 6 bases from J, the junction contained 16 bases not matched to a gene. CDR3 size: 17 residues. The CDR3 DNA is TGTGCCATCAGCCCCGGGACAGGGGATCGTAAGGGAGATGGCTACACCTTC. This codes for CAISPGTGDRKGDGYTF.

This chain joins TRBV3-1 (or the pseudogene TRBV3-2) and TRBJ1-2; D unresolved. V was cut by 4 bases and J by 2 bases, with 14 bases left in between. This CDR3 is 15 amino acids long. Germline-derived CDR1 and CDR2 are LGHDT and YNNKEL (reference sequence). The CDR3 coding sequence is TGTGCCAGCAGCCCACCTATTAGTTTCAACTATGGCTACACCTTC. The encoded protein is CASSPPISFNYGYTF.

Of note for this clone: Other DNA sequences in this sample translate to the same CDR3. The CDR3 region is CASSLQGYTEAFF. The CDR3 DNA sequence: TGTGCCAGCAGCTTACAGGGATACACTGAAGCTTTCTTT. The V call is TRBV5-6, the J call TRBJ1-1; maybe TRBD1 (6 bases). V was shortened by 2 bases and J by 3 bases, with 8 bases between the two germline ends. The CDR3 length is 13 residues. The germline CDR1 and CDR2 sequences are SGHDT and YYEEEE.

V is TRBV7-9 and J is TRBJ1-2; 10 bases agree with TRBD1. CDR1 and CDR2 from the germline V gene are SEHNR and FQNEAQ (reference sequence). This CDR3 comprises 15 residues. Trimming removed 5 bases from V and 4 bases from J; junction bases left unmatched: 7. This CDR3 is CASSPDRGRGYGYTF. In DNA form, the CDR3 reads TGTGCCAGCAGCCCCGACAGGGGGCGCGGCTATGGCTACACCTTC.

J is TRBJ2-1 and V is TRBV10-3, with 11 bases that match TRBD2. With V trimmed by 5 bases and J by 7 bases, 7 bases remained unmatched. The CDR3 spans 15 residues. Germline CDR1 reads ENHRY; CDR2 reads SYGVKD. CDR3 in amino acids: CAISRLAGKVNEQFF. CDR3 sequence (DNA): TGTGCCATCAGTCGACTAGCGGGAAAAGTAAATGAGCAGTTCTTC.

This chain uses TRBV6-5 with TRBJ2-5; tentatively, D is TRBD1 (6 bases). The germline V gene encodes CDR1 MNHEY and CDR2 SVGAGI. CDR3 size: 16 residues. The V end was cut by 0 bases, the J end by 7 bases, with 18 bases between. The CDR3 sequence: CASSYSFRGRARTQYF. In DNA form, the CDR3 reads TGTGCCAGCAGTTACTCCTTCAGGGGCCGTGCCCGGACCCAGTACTTC.

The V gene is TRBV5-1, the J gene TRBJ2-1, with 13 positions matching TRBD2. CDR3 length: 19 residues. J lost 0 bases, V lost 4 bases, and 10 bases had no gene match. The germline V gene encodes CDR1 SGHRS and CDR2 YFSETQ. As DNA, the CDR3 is TGCGCCAGCAGCCGACGAGGGACTAGCGGGGCGAGCTCCTACAATGAGCAGTTCTTC. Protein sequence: CASSRRGTSGASSYNEQFF.

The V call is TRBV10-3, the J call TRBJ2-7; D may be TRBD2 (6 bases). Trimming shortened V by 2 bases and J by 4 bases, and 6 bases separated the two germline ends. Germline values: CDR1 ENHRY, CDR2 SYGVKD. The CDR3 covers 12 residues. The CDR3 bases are TGTGCCATCAGTGAGCGGGGGTACGAGCAGTACTTC. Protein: CAISERGYEQYF.

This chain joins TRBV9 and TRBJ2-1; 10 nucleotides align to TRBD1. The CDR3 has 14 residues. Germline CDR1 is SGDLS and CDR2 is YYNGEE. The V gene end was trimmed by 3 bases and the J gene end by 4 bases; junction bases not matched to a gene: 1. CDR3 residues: CASSGDRGYNEQFF. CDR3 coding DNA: TGTGCCAGCAGCGGGGACAGGGGATACAATGAGCAGTTCTTC.

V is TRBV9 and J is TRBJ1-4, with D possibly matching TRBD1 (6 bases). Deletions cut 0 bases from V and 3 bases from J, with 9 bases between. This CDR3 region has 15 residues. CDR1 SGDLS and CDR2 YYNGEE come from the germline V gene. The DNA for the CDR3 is TGTGCCAGCAGCGTAGACGGGGGGCCTAATGAAAAACTGTTTTTT. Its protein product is CASSVDGGPNEKLFF. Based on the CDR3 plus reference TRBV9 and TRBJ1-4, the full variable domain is DSGVTQTPKHLITATGQRVTLRCSPRSGDLSVYWYQQSLDQGLQFLIQYYNGEERAKGNILERFSAQQFPDLHSELNLSSLELGDSALYFCASSVDGGPNEKLFFGSGTQLSVL.

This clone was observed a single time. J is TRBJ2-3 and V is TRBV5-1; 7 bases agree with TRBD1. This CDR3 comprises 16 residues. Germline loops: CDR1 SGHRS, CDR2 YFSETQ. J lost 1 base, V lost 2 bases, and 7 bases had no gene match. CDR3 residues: CASSFSTGWGTDTQYF. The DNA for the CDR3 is TGCGCCAGCAGCTTTTCGACAGGGTGGGGCACAGATACGCAGTATTTT.

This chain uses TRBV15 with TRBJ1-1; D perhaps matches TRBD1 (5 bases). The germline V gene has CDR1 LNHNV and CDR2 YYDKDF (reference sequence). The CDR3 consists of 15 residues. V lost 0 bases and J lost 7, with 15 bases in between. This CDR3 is CATSRDGVWGGEAFF. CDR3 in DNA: TGTGCCACCAGCAGAGATGGGGTCTGGGGGGGTGAAGCTTTCTTT.

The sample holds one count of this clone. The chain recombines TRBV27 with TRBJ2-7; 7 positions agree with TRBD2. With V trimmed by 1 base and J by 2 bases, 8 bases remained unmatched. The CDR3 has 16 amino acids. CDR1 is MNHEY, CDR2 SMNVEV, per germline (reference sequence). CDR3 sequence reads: CASSLFSGGSPYEQYF. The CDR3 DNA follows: TGTGCCAGCAGTTTATTTTCGGGGGGAAGCCCCTACGAGCAGTACTTC.

For the CDR3, the DNA is TGTGCCAGCGGCCCACAGAGCTCTGGGGCCAACGTCCTGACTTTC. This sequence encodes CASGPQSSGANVLTF. The rearrangement joins TRBV6-5 to TRBJ2-6; D is ambiguous. With 8 bases removed from V and 0 bases from J, the gap between germline ends came to 11 bases. Germline values: CDR1 MNHEY, CDR2 SVGAGI. The CDR3 has 15 residues.

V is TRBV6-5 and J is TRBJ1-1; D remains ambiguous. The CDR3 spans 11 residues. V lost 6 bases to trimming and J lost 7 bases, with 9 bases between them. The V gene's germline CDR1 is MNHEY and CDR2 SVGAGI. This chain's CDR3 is CASRSLYEAFF. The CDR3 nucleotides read TGTGCCAGCAGGTCGTTATATGAAGCTTTCTTT.

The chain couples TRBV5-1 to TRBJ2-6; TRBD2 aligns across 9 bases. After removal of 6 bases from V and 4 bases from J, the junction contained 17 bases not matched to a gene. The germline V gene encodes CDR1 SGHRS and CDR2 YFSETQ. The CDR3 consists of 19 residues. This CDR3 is CASNLAGHRGRLGANVLTF. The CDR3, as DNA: TGCGCCAGCAACCTAGCGGGGCACAGGGGTCGCCTCGGGGCCAACGTCCTGACTTTC. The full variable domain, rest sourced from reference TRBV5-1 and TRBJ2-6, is KAGVTQTPRYLIKTRGQQVTLSCSPISGHRSVSWYQQTPGQGLQFLFEYFSETQRNKGNFPGRFSGRQFSNSRSEMNVSTLELGDSALYLCASNLAGHRGRLGANVLTFGAGSRLTVL.

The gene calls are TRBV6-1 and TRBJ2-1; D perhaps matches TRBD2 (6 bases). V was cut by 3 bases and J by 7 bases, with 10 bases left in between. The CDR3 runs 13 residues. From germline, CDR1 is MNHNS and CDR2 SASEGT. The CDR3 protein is CASSEEGWNEQFF. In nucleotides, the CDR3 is TGTGCCAGCAGTGAGGAGGGGTGGAATGAGCAGTTCTTC.

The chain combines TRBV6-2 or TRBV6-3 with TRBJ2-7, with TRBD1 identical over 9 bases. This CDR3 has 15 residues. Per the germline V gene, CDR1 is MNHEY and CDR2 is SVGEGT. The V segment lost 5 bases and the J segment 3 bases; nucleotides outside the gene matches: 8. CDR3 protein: CASSNRDRVLYEQYF. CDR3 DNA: TGTGCCAGCAGTAACCGGGACAGGGTGCTCTACGAGCAGTACTTC.

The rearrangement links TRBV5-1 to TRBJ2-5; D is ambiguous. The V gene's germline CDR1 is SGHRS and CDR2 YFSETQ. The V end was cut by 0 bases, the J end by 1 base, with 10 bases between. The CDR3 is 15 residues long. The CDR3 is CASSLVSRPQETQYF. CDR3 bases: TGCGCCAGCAGCTTGGTATCGCGTCCCCAAGAGACCCAGTACTTC. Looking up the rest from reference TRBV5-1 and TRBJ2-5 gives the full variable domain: KAGVTQTPRYLIKTRGQQVTLSCSPISGHRSVSWYQQTPGQGLQFLFEYFSETQRNKGNFPGRFSGRQFSNSRSEMNVSTLELGDSALYLCASSLVSRPQETQYFGPGTRLLVL.

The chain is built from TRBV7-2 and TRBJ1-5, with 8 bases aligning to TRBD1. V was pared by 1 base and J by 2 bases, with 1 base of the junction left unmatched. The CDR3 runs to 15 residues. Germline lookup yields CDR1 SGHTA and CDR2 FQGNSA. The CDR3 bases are TGTGCCAGCAGCTTAGGGACAGGGCGCAATCAGCCCCAGCATTTT. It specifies CASSLGTGRNQPQHF. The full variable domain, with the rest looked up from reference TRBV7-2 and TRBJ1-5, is GAGVSQSPSNKVTEKGKDVELRCDPISGHTALYWYRQSLGQGLEFLIYFQGNSAPDKSGLPSDRFSAERTGGSVSTLTIQRTQQEDSAVYLCASSLGTGRNQPQHFGDGTRLSIL.

The CDR3, as DNA: TGTGCCAGCAGGATGACACAGGCTATCAATCAGCCCCAGCATTTT. It codes for CASRMTQAINQPQHF. This sequence joins TRBV6-5 and TRBJ1-5, with a tentative D call TRBD1 (5 bases). V lost 6 bases and J lost 3, with 15 bases in between. The CDR3 has 15 residues. Germline assignment: CDR1 MNHEY and CDR2 SVGAGI.

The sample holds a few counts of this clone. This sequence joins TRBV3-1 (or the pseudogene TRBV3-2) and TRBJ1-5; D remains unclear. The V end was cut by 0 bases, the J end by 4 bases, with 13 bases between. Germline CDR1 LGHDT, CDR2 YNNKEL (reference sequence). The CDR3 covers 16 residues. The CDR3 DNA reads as TGTGCCAGCAGCCAAGATTCCGGGAGCAAGAATCAGCCCCAGCATTTT. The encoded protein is CASSQDSGSKNQPQHF.

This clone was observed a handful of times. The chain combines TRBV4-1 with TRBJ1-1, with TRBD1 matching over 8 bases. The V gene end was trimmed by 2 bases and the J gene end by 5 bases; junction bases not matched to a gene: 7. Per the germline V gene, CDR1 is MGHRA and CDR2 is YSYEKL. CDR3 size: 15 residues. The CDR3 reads CASSQISTGGTEAFF. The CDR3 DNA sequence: TGCGCCAGCAGCCAAATATCTACAGGGGGGACTGAAGCTTTCTTT.

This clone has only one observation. DNA of the CDR3: TGCGCCAGCAGCCCTTACCTGACAGGGGGCTCTTCCTATAATTCACCCCTCCACTTT. Its translation is CASSPYLTGGSSYNSPLHF. V usage is TRBV4-3 and J usage is TRBJ1-6, with TRBD1 matching 10 bases. V lost 4 bases and J lost 1; bases outside the gene matches: 10. CDR1 and CDR2 (germline): LGHNA, YSLEER. The CDR3 runs 19 residues.